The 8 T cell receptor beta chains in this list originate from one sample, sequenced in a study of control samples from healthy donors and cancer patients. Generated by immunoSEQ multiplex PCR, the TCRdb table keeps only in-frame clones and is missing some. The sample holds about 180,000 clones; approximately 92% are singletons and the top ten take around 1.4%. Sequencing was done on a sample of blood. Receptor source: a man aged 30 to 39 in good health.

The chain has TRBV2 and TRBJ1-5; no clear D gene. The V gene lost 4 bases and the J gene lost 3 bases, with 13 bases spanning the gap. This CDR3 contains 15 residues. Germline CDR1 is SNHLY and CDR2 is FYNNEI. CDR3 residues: CASSAGGTLNQPQHF. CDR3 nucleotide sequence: TGTGCCAGCAGTGCGGGAGGTACCCTCAATCAGCCCCAGCATTTT.

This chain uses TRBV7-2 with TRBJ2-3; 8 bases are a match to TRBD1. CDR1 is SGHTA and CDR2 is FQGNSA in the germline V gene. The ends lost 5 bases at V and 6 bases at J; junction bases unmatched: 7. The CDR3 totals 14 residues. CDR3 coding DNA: TGTGCCAGCAGCCTGATGACAGGGGTCGATACGCAGTATTTT. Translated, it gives CASSLMTGVDTQYF.

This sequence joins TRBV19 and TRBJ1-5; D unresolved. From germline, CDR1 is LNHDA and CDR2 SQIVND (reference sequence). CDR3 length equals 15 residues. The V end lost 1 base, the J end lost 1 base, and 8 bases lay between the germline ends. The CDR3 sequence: CASSIATESNQPQHF. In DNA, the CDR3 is TGTGCCAGTAGTATAGCAACAGAAAGCAATCAGCCCCAGCATTTT.

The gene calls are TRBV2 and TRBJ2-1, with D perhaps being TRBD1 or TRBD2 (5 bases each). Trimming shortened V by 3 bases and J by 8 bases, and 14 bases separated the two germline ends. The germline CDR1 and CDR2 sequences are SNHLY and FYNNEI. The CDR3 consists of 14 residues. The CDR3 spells CASSENSGGDEQFF. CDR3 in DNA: TGTGCCAGCAGTGAGAACAGTGGGGGTGATGAGCAGTTCTTC.

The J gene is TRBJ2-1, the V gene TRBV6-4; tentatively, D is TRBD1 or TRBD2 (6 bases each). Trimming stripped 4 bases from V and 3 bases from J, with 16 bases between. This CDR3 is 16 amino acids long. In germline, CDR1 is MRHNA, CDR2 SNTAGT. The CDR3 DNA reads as TGTGCCAGCAGTGCTGGTTCGGGGGCCGGCTACAATGAGCAGTTCTTC. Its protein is CASSAGSGAGYNEQFF.

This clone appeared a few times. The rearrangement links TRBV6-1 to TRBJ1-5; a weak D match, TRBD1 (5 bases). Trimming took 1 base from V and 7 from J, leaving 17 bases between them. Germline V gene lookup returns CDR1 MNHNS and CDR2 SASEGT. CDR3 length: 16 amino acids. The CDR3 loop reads CASSEGGGGTWQPQHF. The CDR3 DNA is TGTGCCAGCAGTGAAGGTGGTGGCGGGACGTGGCAGCCCCAGCATTTT.

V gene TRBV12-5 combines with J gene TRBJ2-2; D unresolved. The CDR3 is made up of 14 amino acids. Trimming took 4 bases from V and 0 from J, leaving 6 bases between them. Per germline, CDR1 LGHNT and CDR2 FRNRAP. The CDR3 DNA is TGTGCTAGTGGTTCACATTCGAACACCGGGGAGCTGTTTTTT. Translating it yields CASGSHSNTGELFF.

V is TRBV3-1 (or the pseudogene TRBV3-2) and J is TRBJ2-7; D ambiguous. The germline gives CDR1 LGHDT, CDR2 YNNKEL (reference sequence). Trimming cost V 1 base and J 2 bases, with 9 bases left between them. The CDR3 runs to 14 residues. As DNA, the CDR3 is TGTGCCAGCAGCCAAGGGGTAAGAACCTACGAGCAGTACTTC. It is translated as CASSQGVRTYEQYF.